Listed below are T cell receptor beta chains from one sample, sequenced in a study of CD8 T cells in ankylosing spondylitis. TCRdb called the 5' RACE reads again in MiXCR, with one record for every CDR3 protein. The repertoire holds a few hundred thousand distinct CDR3 sequences, with about 22% as singletons. Input material: blood, either unsorted or a sorted T cell fraction (not recorded which). The receptors come from a male donor with ankylosing spondylitis. The CDR3 runs from the conserved cysteine through the conserved F or W. Fields, in order: V gene, J gene, D gene, clone size, CDR3 DNA, CDR3 protein. The D gene is left open where the match is weak. Clone size is shown for a subset of rows, as once, few, many or a class of expanded clone.

TRBV6-5	TRBJ1-6	TRBD1	few	TGTGCCAGCAGTTTCTCTACCGGGACAGGGGATGGGTCACCCCTCCACTTT	CASSFSTGTGDGSPLHF
TRBV20-1	TRBJ2-1	TRBD2	.	TGCAGTGCTCCCGTGAGGTTAGCGGGAAAGGTCTCCCCCTACAATGAGCAGTTCTTC	CSAPVRLAGKVSPYNEQFF
TRBV7-8	TRBJ2-5	.	few	TGTGCCAGCAGCGCCCGAAGACATGCCCAAGAGACCCAGTACTTC	CASSARRHAQETQYF
TRBV5-1	TRBJ1-5	TRBD1	.	TGCGCCAGCAGCGACGGGACAGGGGTGGATCAGCCCCAGCATTTT	CASSDGTGVDQPQHF
TRBV29-1	TRBJ1-2	TRBD1	many	TGCAGCGTGGACAGGGACGGCGACTTGGGCTACACCTTC	CSVDRDGDLGYTF
TRBV5-1	TRBJ1-1	.	.	TGCGCCAGCAGCTTGGACGGCCGGACTCGCGAGGGAGCTTTCTTT	CASSLDGRTREGAFF
TRBV4-2	TRBJ2-1	TRBD2	few	TGTGCCAGCAGCCAAGTTGGCGGGAGCTCCTACAATGAGCAGTTCTTC	CASSQVGGSSYNEQFF
TRBV5-1	TRBJ1-1	.	once	TGCGCCAGCAGCGGCTGGGGGGGGACCGAAGCTTTCTTT	CASSGWGGTEAFF
TRBV5-1	TRBJ2-3	.	.	TGCGCCAGCAGCTTGGCCAAAGGGGACACAGATACGCAGTATTTT	CASSLAKGDTDTQYF
TRBV9	TRBJ2-1	.	.	TGTGCCAGCAGCGCTACTTCCTCGGGTGAGCAGTTCTTC	CASSATSSGEQFF
TRBV12-3/TRBV12-4	TRBJ2-1	.	many	TGTGCCAGCAGTCACTCCAGTGGTGAGCAGTTCTTC	CASSHSSGEQFF
TRBV5-1	TRBJ2-1	.	few	TGCGCCAGCAGCTTCCTTCGTAGTTTTGGGATAAATGAGCAGTTCTTC	CASSFLRSFGINEQFF
TRBV12-3/TRBV12-4	TRBJ1-1	.	.	TGTGCCAGCAGTTTTCGGCCGAACACTGAAGCTTTCTTT	CASSFRPNTEAFF
TRBV13	TRBJ2-1	.	few	TGTGCCAGCAGTATAGGGGGGTCGTCCTACAATGAGCAGTTCTTC	CASSIGGSSYNEQFF
TRBV20-1	TRBJ2-5	TRBD2	few	TGCAGTGCTAGGGCCGCCGGGACTAGAGAGACCCAGTACTTC	CSARAAGTRETQYF
TRBV28	TRBJ1-3	.	few	TGTGCCAGCAGTTTCTCCGGCGAGGTTTCTGGAAACACCATATATTTT	CASSFSGEVSGNTIYF
TRBV7-2	TRBJ1-3	.	.	TGTGCCAGCAGCTTAGCGGTTGACAGCTACTCTGGAAACACCATATATTTT	CASSLAVDSYSGNTIYF
TRBV3-1	TRBJ2-1	.	.	TGTGCCAGCAGCCCATCTGTAGGGGCAGGGAACAATGAGCAGTTCTTC	CASSPSVGAGNNEQFF
TRBV7-6	TRBJ2-2	.	.	TGTGCCAGCAGCTTAGCGGCCCCCGGGGAGCTGTTTTTT	CASSLAAPGELFF
TRBV12-3/TRBV12-4	TRBJ1-3	.	.	TGTGCCAGCAGCCACAGGGGAAACACCATATATTTT	CASSHRGNTIYF
TRBV9	TRBJ2-7	.	once	TGTGCCAGCAGCGTACGAAGCGACTCCTACGAGCAGTACTTC	CASSVRSDSYEQYF
TRBV5-1	TRBJ1-1	TRBD1	few	TGCGCCAGCAGCTTGGGACAGGGGGCTTACACTGAAGCTTTCTTT	CASSLGQGAYTEAFF
TRBV5-1	TRBJ2-5	.	many	TGCGCCAGCAGCTTGGTCGGGGAAACGACGGAGACCCAGTACTTC	CASSLVGETTETQYF
TRBV30	TRBJ2-7	.	few	TGTGCCTGGAGTGTACCGGGAGCCTCCGGCGAGCAGTACTTC	CAWSVPGASGEQYF
TRBV19	TRBJ1-5	.	.	TGTGCCAGTAGTATAGACCCGCTTAGCAATCAGCCCCAGCATTTT	CASSIDPLSNQPQHF
TRBV9	TRBJ2-3	TRBD2	.	TGTGCCAGTAACGGACTAGCGGGAGGAACAGATACGCAGTATTTT	CASNGLAGGTDTQYF
TRBV28	TRBJ2-7	TRBD1	.	TGTGCCAGCAGTTTAAGACAGGGGGCCGCCTACGAGCAGTACTTC	CASSLRQGAAYEQYF
TRBV6-1	TRBJ2-4	.	few	TGTGCCAGCAGTGAATGGGTTCGGGTCGAAAACATTCAGTACTTC	CASSEWVRVENIQYF
TRBV19	TRBJ2-7	TRBD2	.	TGTGCCAGTAGTATGCTAGCGGGAGAAGGTTACGAGCAGTACTTC	CASSMLAGEGYEQYF
TRBV10-3	TRBJ1-6	TRBD1	few	TGTGCCATCAGTGGGGCAGGGGGCGATTCACCCCTCCACTTT	CAISGAGGDSPLHF
TRBV12-3/TRBV12-4	TRBJ1-4	TRBD1	few	TGTGCCAGCAAAGGACAGGGGAATGAAAAACTGTTTTTT	CASKGQGNEKLFF
TRBV18	TRBJ2-1	.	.	TGTGCCAGCTCACCGGGTACAGGGCGCCCTAATGAGCAGTTCTTC	CASSPGTGRPNEQFF
TRBV12-3/TRBV12-4	TRBJ1-5	TRBD1	many	TGTGCCAGCAGAAAGACAGGGGGGAGCAATCAGCCCCAGCATTTT	CASRKTGGSNQPQHF
TRBV6-5	TRBJ2-7	TRBD2	few	TGTGCCAGCAGTTACAGGCCTAGCGGGAGTCCCTACGAGCAGTACTTC	CASSYRPSGSPYEQYF
TRBV18	TRBJ1-1	.	few	TGTGCCAGCTCACCCCGACAGGCGAACACTGAAGCTTTCTTT	CASSPRQANTEAFF
TRBV7-9	TRBJ2-3	.	few	TGTGCCAGCAGCTTAGGACAGGCGGGAGCGGCAGATACGCAGTATTTT	CASSLGQAGAADTQYF
TRBV3-1	TRBJ2-7	.	few	TGTGCCAGCAGTGAACTCCCCTCTGGAGGTATCAGTTCCGAGCAGTACTTC	CASSELPSGGISSEQYF
TRBV6-2/TRBV6-3	TRBJ2-7	.	.	TGTGCCAGCAGTCCCCCGGCCGTACCCTACGAGCAGTACTTC	CASSPPAVPYEQYF
TRBV2	TRBJ2-1	.	.	TGTGCCAGCAGTGTGCGGGGTTCCTACAATGAGCAGTTCTTC	CASSVRGSYNEQFF
TRBV5-1	TRBJ1-3	.	few	TGCGCCAGCAGCTTGGGCCCGGCGGGGACCGGAAACACCATATATTTT	CASSLGPAGTGNTIYF
TRBV20-1	TRBJ2-5	.	few	TGCAGTGCTAGTGTTGCGGGGCGGGAGACCCAGTACTTC	CSASVAGRETQYF